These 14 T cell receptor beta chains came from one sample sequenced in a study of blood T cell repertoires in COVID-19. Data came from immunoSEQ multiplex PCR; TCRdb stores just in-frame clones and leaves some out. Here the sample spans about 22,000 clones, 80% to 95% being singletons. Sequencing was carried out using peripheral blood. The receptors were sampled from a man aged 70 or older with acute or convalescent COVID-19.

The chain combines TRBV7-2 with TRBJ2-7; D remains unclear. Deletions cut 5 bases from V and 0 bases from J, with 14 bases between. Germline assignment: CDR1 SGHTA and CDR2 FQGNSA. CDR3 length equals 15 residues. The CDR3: CASSLDEVRSYEQYF. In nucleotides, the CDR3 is TGTGCCAGCAGCCTGGATGAGGTACGCTCCTACGAGCAGTACTTC. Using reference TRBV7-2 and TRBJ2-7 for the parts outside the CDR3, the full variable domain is GAGVSQSPSNKVTEKGKDVELRCDPISGHTALYWYRQSLGQGLEFLIYFQGNSAPDKSGLPSDRFSAERTGGSVSTLTIQRTQQEDSAVYLCASSLDEVRSYEQYFGPGTRLTVT.

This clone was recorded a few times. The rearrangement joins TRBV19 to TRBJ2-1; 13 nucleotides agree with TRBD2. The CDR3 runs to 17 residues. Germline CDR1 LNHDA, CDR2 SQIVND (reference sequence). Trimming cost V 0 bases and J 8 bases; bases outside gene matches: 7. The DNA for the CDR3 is TGTGCCAGTAGTATAGAGGTCGGGACTAGCGGGAAACATGAGCAGTTCTTC. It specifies CASSIEVGTSGKHEQFF.

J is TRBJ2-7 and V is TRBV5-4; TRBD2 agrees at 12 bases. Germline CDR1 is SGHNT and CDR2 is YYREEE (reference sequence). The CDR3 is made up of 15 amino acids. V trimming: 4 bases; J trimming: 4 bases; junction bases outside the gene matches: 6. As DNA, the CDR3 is TGTGCCAGCAGCCCGACTAGCGGGAGTCCGTACGAGCAGTACTTC. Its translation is CASSPTSGSPYEQYF.

For the CDR3, the DNA is TGTGCCAGCAGCGCCCAACAGGGGCGATATACTGAAGCTTTCTTT. Protein sequence: CASSAQQGRYTEAFF. This chain links TRBV9 with TRBJ1-1; TRBD1 aligns across 7 bases. Germline V gives CDR1 SGDLS, CDR2 YYNGEE. The trim removed 3 bases at V and 5 bases at J, leaving 10 bases unmatched. The CDR3 length is 15 residues.

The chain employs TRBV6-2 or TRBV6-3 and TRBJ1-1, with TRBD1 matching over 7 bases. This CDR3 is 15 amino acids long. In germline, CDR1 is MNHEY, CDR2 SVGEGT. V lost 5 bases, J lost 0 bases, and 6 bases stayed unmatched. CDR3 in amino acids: CASSLTGQLNTEAFF. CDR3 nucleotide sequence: TGTGCCAGCAGTCTTACGGGACAGCTGAACACTGAAGCTTTCTTT.

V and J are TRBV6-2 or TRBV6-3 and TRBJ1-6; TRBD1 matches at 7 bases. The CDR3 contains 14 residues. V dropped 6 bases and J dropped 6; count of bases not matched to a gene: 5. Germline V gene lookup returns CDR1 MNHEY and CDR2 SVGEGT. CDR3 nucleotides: TGTGCCAGCAGCTCAGGGGGTGGTAATTCACCCCTCCACTTT. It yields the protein CASSSGGGNSPLHF.

CDR3 bases: TGTGCCAGCAGTTTACCCAGGGGGGCCTATGGCTACACCTTC. Translated, it gives CASSLPRGAYGYTF. This rearrangement joins TRBV28 to TRBJ1-2; 7 bases fit TRBD1. CDR1 is MDHEN and CDR2 is SYDVKM in the germline V gene. Losses at the gene ends were 2 bases for V and 4 bases for J; bases not matched to a gene: 4. There are 14 residues in the CDR3.

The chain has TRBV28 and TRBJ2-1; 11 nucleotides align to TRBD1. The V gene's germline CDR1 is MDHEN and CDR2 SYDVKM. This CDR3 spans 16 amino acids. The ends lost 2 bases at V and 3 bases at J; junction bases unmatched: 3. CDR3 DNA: TGTGCCAGCAGTTTAAGGGGACAGGGGGTCTACAATGAGCAGTTCTTC. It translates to CASSLRGQGVYNEQFF. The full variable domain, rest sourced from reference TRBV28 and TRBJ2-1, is DVKVTQSSRYLVKRTGEKVFLECVQDMDHENMFWYRQDPGLGLRLIYFSYDVKMKEKGDIPEGYSVSREKKERFSLILESASTNQTSMYLCASSLRGQGVYNEQFFGPGTRLTVL.

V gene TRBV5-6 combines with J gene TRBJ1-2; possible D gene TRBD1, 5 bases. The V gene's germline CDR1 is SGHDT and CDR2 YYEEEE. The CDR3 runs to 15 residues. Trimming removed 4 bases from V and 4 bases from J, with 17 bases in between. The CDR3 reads CASSPPPGISYGYTF. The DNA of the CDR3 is TGTGCCAGCAGCCCCCCTCCAGGGATTTCCTATGGCTACACCTTC.

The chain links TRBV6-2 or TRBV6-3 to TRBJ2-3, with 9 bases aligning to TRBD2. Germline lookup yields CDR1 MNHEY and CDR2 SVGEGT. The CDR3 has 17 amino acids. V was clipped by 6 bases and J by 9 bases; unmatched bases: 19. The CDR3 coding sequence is TGTGCCAGCAGCCCTCCGGACAGCGGGAGGCCCCGGCGAACGCAGTATTTT. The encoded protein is CASSPPDSGRPRRTQYF.

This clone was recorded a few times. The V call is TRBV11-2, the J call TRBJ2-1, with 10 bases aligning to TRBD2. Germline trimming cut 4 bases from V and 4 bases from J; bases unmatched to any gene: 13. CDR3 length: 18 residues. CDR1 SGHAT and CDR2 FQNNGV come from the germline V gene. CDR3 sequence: CASSSWQSASGRYNEQFF. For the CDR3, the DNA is TGTGCCAGCAGCTCCTGGCAGTCCGCTAGCGGGAGATACAATGAGCAGTTCTTC.

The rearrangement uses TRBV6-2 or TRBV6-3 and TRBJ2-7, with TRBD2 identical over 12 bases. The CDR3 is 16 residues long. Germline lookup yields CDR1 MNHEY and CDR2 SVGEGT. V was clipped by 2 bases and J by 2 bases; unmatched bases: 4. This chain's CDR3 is CASSYALAGGTYEQYF. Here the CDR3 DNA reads TGTGCCAGCAGTTACGCGCTAGCGGGGGGGACCTACGAGCAGTACTTC.

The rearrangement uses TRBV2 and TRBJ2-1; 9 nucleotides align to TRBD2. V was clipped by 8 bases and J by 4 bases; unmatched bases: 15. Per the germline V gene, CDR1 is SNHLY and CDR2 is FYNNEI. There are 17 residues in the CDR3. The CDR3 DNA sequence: TGTGCCAGCGGGAGACTAGCGGCCATGAGGGGTTACAATGAGCAGTTCTTC. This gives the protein CASGRLAAMRGYNEQFF.

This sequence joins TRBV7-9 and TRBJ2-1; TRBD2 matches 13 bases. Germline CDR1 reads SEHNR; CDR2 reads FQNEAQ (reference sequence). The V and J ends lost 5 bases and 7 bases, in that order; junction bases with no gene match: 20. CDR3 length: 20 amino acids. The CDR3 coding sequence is TGTGCCAGCAGCGGGGCGAGGCGGGTCAGGCCGGGACTAGCGGGAAATGAGCAGTTCTTC. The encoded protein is CASSGARRVRPGLAGNEQFF.